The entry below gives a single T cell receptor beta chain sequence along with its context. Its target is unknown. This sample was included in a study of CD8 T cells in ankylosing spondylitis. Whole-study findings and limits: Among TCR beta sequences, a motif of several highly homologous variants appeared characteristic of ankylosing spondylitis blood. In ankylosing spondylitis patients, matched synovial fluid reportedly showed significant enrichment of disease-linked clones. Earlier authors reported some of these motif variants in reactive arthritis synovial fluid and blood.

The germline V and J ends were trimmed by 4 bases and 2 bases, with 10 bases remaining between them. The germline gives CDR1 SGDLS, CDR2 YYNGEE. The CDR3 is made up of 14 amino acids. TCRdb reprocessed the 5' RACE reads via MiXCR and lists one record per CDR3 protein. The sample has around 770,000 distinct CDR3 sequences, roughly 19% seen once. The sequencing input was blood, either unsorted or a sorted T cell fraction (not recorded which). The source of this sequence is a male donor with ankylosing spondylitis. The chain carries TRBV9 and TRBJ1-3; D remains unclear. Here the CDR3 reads CASSTWGAGNTIYF. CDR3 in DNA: TGTGCCAGCAGCACCTGGGGAGCTGGAAACACCATATATTTT.